What follows are 16 T cell receptor beta chains derived from one specimen sequenced in a study of shared clonotypes between healthy human individuals. Sequencing used immunoSEQ multiplex PCR; TCRdb keeps in-frame clones, though not all of them. Among under 1,100,000 clones, 70% to 80% were seen once, and the ten largest hold 0.61%. Sequenced material: memory CD4+ T cells from PBMCs. Regarding subset: CD45RA-negative fraction. Source of these receptors: a man aged 18 to 29 in good health. Some clones in this sample may be carry-over from other donors' samples.

This clone was counted once. This chain links TRBV4-2 with TRBJ2-7; 11 bases align to TRBD1. This CDR3 comprises 14 residues. Looked up from germline, CDR1 is LGHNA and CDR2 is YNFKEQ. Losses at the gene ends were 4 bases for V and 3 bases for J; bases not matched to a gene: 2. Written as DNA, the CDR3 is TGTGCCAGCAGCCGGACAGGGGGCGGCTACGAGCAGTACTTC. Its protein is CASSRTGGGYEQYF.

The chain carries TRBV27 and TRBJ2-1; TRBD2 aligns across 13 bases. V lost 10 bases and J lost 5; bases outside the gene matches: 8. CDR3 length: 15 residues. Germline assignment: CDR1 MNHEY and CDR2 SMNVEV (reference sequence). CDR3 region: CATQTSGRIHNEQFF. The DNA for the CDR3 is TGTGCCACCCAGACTAGCGGGAGGATCCACAATGAGCAGTTCTTC.

V usage is TRBV7-2 and J usage is TRBJ2-7; possibly TRBD1 or TRBD2 for D (6 bases each). Trimming took off 5 bases at V and 4 bases at J, with 18 bases between the two ends. Germline loops: CDR1 SGHTA, CDR2 FQGNSA. The CDR3 sequence is 15 residues long. The CDR3 here is CASSLMGGPQYEQYF. The CDR3 region has the DNA TGTGCCAGCAGCCTAATGGGGGGCCCGCAATACGAGCAGTACTTC.

The chain has TRBV7-9 and TRBJ1-1; a possible D gene is TRBD1 (5 bases). Between the trimmed V and J ends, which lost 8 bases and 8 bases, there was a span of 15 bases. Germline CDR1 is SEHNR and CDR2 is FQNEAQ (reference sequence). The CDR3 contains 12 residues. The CDR3 bases are TGTGCCAGCCGCAGAGAACAGGAGGAAGCTTTCTTT. Translation: CASRREQEEAFF.

The rearrangement uses TRBV30 and TRBJ1-3, with 10 bases lining up with TRBD1. Germline V gene lookup returns CDR1 GTSNPN and CDR2 SVGIG (reference sequence). CDR3 length equals 14 residues. The CDR3 bases are TGTGCAACCGGGACAGGGGTCGGAGGAAACACCATATATTTT. Encoded protein: CATGTGVGGNTIYF.

The CDR3 region has the DNA TGTGCCAGCAGCGACCCGACAGACTCTGGAAACACCATATATTTT. As protein: CASSDPTDSGNTIYF. V is TRBV7-9 and J is TRBJ1-3, with D maybe TRBD1 (5 bases). Germline V lookup: CDR1 SEHNR, CDR2 FQNEAQ (reference sequence). This CDR3 has 15 amino acids. The V end was cut by 5 bases, the J end by 0 bases, with 11 bases between.

This rearrangement joins TRBV5-4 to TRBJ1-1; TRBD1 might be the D (6 bases). This CDR3 region has 15 residues. Per germline, CDR1 SGHNT and CDR2 YYREEE (reference sequence). Trimming cost V 2 bases and J 1 base, with 12 bases left between them. The CDR3 DNA reads as TGTGCCAGCAGCTTTTTTGGCAGGGGGAACACTGAAGCTTTCTTT. This encodes CASSFFGRGNTEAFF.

The chain uses TRBV27 and TRBJ2-1; D call uncertain. CDR1 MNHEY and CDR2 SMNVEV come from the germline V gene (reference sequence). The germline V and J ends were trimmed by 11 bases and 7 bases, with 6 bases remaining between them. This CDR3 comprises 9 residues. In DNA, the CDR3 is TGTGCCGGGGTAAATGAGCAGTTCTTC. Its protein is CAGVNEQFF.

The chain has TRBV29-1 and TRBJ2-4; D ambiguous. This CDR3 spans 12 amino acids. Trimming took off 6 bases at V and 2 bases at J, with 8 bases between the two ends. CDR1 is SQVTM, CDR2 ANQGSEA, per germline. The CDR3 nucleotides read TGCAGCGTCGGCCCTACCAAAAACATTCAGTACTTC. Its protein product is CSVGPTKNIQYF.

A word on this clone: The likely explanation is a read error, given a far larger clone one base away. The sample holds other DNA sequences that translate to the same CDR3. The chain's CDR3 is CAWSAQPRGGELFF. CDR3 nucleotides: TGTGCCTGGAGTGCCCAGCCCCGGGGTGGGGAGCTGTTTTTT. The chain uses TRBV30 and TRBJ2-2, with D possibly TRBD2 on 5 matching bases. Germline V gene lookup returns CDR1 GTSNPN and CDR2 SVGIG (reference sequence). V lost 1 base to trimming and J lost 8 bases, with 14 bases between them. The CDR3 contains 14 residues.

V and J are TRBV6-1 and TRBJ2-7, with no clear D. The V gene's germline CDR1 is MNHNS and CDR2 SASEGT. Trimming removed 3 bases at V and 2 bases at J, with 14 bases between. The CDR3 is 15 amino acids. CDR3 region: CASSEGFRRTYEQYF. The DNA for the CDR3 is TGTGCCAGCAGTGAGGGGTTCCGCCGTACCTACGAGCAGTACTTC.

This chain uses TRBV29-1 with TRBJ2-7; a possible D gene is TRBD2 (5 bases). The V gene lost 1 base and the J gene lost 7 bases, with 11 bases spanning the gap. This CDR3 has 12 residues. Germline V gene data show CDR1 as SQVTM and CDR2 as ANQGSEA. CDR3 sequence reads: CSVEARLQEQYF. The CDR3 nucleotides read TGCAGCGTTGAAGCGAGACTACAAGAGCAGTACTTC.

The rearrangement joins TRBV7-3 to TRBJ2-1; D remains ambiguous. Germline values: CDR1 SGHTA, CDR2 FQGTGA. The CDR3 is made up of 13 amino acids. Trimming stripped 1 base from V and 7 bases from J, with 8 bases between. CDR3 bases: TGTGCCAGCAGCTTAAATACGTTTAATGAGCAGTTCTTC. Amino acid sequence: CASSLNTFNEQFF.

V usage is TRBV5-1 and J usage is TRBJ1-4; a possible D gene is TRBD1 (5 bases). V was clipped by 4 bases and J by 7 bases, with 14 bases between them. Per germline, CDR1 SGHRS and CDR2 YFSETQ. The CDR3 has 14 residues. The CDR3 bases are TGCGCCAGCAGCGTGACAGTTCAGGGTGAAAAACTGTTTTTT. Translation gives CASSVTVQGEKLFF.

This chain connects TRBV4-1 to TRBJ2-5, with D perhaps TRBD1 or TRBD2 (5 bases each). Germline values: CDR1 MGHRA, CDR2 YSYEKL. V was cut by 10 bases and J by 0 bases, with 9 bases left in between. There are 12 residues in the CDR3. CDR3 in amino acids: CANRDHQETQYF. In DNA, the CDR3 is TGCGCCAACCGGGACCACCAAGAGACCCAGTACTTC.

This chain joins TRBV27 and TRBJ2-2, with D tentatively TRBD1 or TRBD2 (6 bases each). Germline V gene sequence: CDR1 MNHEY, CDR2 SMNVEV (reference sequence). V lost 7 bases to trimming and J lost 5 bases, with 14 bases between them. CDR3 size: 14 residues. CDR3 in amino acids: CASNWGAETGELFF. The CDR3, as DNA: TGTGCCAGCAACTGGGGGGCTGAGACCGGGGAGCTGTTTTTT.